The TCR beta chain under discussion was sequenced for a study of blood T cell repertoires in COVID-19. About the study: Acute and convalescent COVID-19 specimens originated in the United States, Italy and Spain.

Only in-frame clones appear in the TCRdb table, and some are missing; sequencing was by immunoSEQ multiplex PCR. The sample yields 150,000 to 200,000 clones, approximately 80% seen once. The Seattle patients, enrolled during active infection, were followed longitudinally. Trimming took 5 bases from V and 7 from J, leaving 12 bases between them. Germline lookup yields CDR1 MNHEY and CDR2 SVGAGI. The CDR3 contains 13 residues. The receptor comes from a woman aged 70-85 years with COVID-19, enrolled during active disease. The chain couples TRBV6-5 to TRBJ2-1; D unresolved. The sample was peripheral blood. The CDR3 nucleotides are TGTGCCAGCAGTCGGCTTTTGACTAATGAGCAGTTCTTC. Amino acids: CASSRLLTNEQFF.